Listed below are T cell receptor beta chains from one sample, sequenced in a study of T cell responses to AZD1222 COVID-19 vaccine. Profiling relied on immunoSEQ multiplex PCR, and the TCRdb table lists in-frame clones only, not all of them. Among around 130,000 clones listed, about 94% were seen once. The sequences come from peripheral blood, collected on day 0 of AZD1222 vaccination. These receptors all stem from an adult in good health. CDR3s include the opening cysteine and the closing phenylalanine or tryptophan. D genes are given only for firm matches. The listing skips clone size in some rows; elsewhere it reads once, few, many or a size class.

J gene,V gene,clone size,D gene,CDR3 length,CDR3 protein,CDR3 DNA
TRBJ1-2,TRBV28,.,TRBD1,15,CASSAGGGGGDGYTF,TGTGCCAGCAGTGCCGGAGGAGGGGGCGGGGATGGCTACACCTTC
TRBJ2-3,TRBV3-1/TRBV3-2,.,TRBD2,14,CASSQSRAGTTQYF,TGTGCCAGCAGCCAAAGTAGAGCGGGAACAACGCAGTATTTT
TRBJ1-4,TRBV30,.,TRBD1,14,CAWSELTGGARLFF,TGTGCCTGGAGTGAATTGACAGGGGGTGCAAGACTGTTTTTT
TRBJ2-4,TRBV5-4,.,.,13,CASSLDQKNIQYF,TGTGCCAGCAGCTTGGACCAGAAAAACATTCAGTACTTC
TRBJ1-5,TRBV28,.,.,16,CASSFGLQYLKQPQHF,TGTGCCAGCAGTTTTGGTTTACAGTACCTCAAGCAGCCCCAGCATTTT
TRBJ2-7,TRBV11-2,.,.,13,CASSASTGYEQYF,TGTGCCAGCAGCGCTTCAACAGGGTACGAGCAGTACTTC
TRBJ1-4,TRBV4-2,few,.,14,CASSLGQGNEKLFF,TGTGCCAGCAGCCTGGGACAAGGAAATGAAAAACTGTTTTTT
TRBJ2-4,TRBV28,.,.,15,CASSEGSVAKNIQYF,TGTGCCAGCAGTGAAGGGTCGGTGGCCAAAAACATTCAGTACTTC
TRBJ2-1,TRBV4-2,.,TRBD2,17,CASSQDESSGSWDEQFF,TGTGCCAGCAGCCAAGATGAGAGTAGCGGGAGCTGGGATGAGCAGTTCTTC
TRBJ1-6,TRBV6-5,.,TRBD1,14,CASRDDRGQSPLHF,TGTGCCAGCAGGGATGACAGGGGGCAATCACCCCTCCACTTT
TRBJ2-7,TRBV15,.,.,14,CATSRDPGGYEQYF,TGTGCCACCAGCAGAGATCCGGGTGGCTACGAGCAGTACTTC
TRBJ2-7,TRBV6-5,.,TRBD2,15,CASAHDGLAGVEQYF,TGTGCCAGCGCCCACGACGGACTAGCGGGAGTTGAGCAGTACTTC
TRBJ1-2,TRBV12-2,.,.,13,CAGDLRGLYGYTF,TGTGCAGGTGACCTCAGGGGGCTTTATGGCTACACCTTC
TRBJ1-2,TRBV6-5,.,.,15,CASSRGTPREHGYTF,TGTGCCAGCAGTAGAGGGACACCCAGGGAGCATGGCTACACCTTC
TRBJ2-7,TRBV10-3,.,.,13,CAISESSKNEQYF,TGTGCCATCAGTGAGTCAAGTAAGAACGAGCAGTACTTC
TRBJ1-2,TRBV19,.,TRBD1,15,CASTYPGTGEYGYTF,TGTGCCAGTACCTACCCCGGGACAGGGGAATACGGCTACACCTTC
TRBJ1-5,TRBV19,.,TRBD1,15,CASSIIEGGRQPQHF,TGTGCCAGTAGTATCATCGAAGGGGGCAGGCAGCCCCAGCATTTT
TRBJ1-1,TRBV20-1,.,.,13,CSASRGSLTEAFF,TGCAGTGCTAGTCGGGGTAGTTTGACTGAAGCTTTCTTT
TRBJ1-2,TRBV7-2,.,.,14,CASSSPLGNYGYTF,TGTGCCAGCAGCTCGCCTTTGGGCAACTATGGCTACACCTTC
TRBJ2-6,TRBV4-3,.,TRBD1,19,CASSPSWTGGWSGANVLTF,TGCGCCAGCAGCCCATCCTGGACAGGGGGCTGGTCTGGGGCCAACGTCCTGACTTTC
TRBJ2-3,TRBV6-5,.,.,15,CASSYSGQGIDTQYF,TGTGCCAGCAGTTACTCCGGGCAGGGCATTGATACGCAGTATTTT
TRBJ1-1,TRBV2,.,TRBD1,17,CASRHRDRGPLSTEAFF,TGTGCCAGCAGGCACCGGGACAGGGGGCCCCTGAGCACTGAAGCTTTCTTT
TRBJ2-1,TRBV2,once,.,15,CASSEAQLAYNEQFF,TGTGCCAGCAGTGAAGCCCAACTGGCCTACAATGAGCAGTTCTTC
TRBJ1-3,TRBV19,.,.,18,CASSTTGVGLTSGNTIYF,TGTGCCAGTAGTACGACCGGGGTAGGGCTGACCTCTGGAAACACCATATATTTT
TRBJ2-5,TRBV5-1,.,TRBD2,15,CASSTSSGRALTQYF,TGCGCCAGCAGCACCTCTAGCGGGAGGGCCTTGACCCAGTACTTC
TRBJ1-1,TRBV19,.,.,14,CASSMSHSNTEAFF,TGTGCCAGTAGTATGAGTCACTCGAACACTGAAGCTTTCTTT
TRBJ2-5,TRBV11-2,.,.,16,CASRPINRHRAETQYF,TGTGCCAGCAGACCAATAAACCGACACCGCGCAGAGACCCAGTACTTC
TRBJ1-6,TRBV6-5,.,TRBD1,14,CASRSTGDNSPLHF,TGTGCCAGCAGGTCGACAGGGGATAATTCACCCCTCCACTTT
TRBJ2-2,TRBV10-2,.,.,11,CATMGNGELFF,TGCGCCACCATGGGTAACGGGGAGCTGTTTTTT
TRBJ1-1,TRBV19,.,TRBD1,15,CASSRGLTGGTEAFF,TGTGCCAGCAGCCGGGGCCTAACAGGGGGCACTGAAGCTTTCTTT
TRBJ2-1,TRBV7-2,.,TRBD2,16,CASSLERLADYNEQFF,TGTGCCAGCAGCTTAGAAAGACTAGCGGATTACAATGAGCAGTTCTTC
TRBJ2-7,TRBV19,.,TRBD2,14,CASSLGTSAYEQYF,TGTGCCAGTAGTCTCGGGACTAGCGCCTACGAGCAGTACTTC
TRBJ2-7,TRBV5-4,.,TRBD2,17,CASSRGVAGGSPGEQYF,TGTGCCAGCAGCCGGGGGGTAGCGGGAGGGTCCCCTGGGGAGCAGTACTTC
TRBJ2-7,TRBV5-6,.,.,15,CASSLQTPGSYEQYF,TGTGCCAGCAGCTTGCAGACCCCAGGGAGCTACGAGCAGTACTTC
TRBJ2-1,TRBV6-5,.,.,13,CASSTGGDNEQFF,TGTGCCAGCAGCACAGGCGGCGACAATGAGCAGTTCTTC
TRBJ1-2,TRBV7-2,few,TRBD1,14,CASSLASGGDGYTF,TGTGCCAGCAGCTTAGCCTCAGGGGGGGATGGCTACACCTTC
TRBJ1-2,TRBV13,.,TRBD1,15,CASSTRTTGGYGYTF,TGTGCCAGCAGCACCCGAACGACAGGGGGCTATGGCTACACCTTC
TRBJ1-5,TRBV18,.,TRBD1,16,CASSPPGQGGYQPQHF,TGTGCCAGCTCACCACCGGGACAGGGAGGGTATCAGCCCCAGCATTTT
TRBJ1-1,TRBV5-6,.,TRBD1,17,CASSPSRQGGLNTEAFF,TGTGCCAGCAGCCCCTCGAGACAGGGCGGCTTGAACACTGAAGCTTTCTTT
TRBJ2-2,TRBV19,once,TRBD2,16,CASGDIAGRDTGELFF,TGTGCCAGTGGGGATATAGCGGGTAGGGACACCGGGGAGCTGTTTTTT
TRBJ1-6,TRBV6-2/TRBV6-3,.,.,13,CASSRQHNSPLHF,TGTGCCAGCAGTCGACAGCACAATTCACCCCTCCACTTT
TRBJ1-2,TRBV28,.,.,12,CASSLGQGGYTF,TGTGCCAGCAGTTTAGGGCAAGGAGGCTACACCTTC
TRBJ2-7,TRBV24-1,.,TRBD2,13,CATSDFSSGEQYF,TGTGCCACCAGTGATTTCTCTAGCGGCGAGCAGTACTTC
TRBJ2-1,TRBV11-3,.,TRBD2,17,CASSSPGAGGAYNEQFF,TGTGCCAGCAGCTCCCCAGGTGCGGGGGGCGCCTACAATGAGCAGTTCTTC
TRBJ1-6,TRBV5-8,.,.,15,CASSLGRGGNSPLHF,TGTGCCAGCAGCTTGGGCCGGGGTGGAAATTCACCCCTCCACTTT
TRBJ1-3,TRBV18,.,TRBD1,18,CASSPKQTTGGSGNTIYF,TGTGCCAGCTCACCCAAACAGACCACAGGGGGCTCTGGAAACACCATATATTTT
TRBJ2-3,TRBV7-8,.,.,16,CASSYNTGTSTDTQYF,TGTGCCAGCAGTTACAATACAGGGACCAGCACAGATACGCAGTATTTT